This T cell receptor beta chain was retrieved from a study of blood T cell repertoires in COVID-19. There are 15 residues in the CDR3. Trimming at V came to 5 bases and at J to 2 bases, leaving 6 bases not matched to a gene. The germline CDR1 and CDR2 sequences are MNHNY and SVGAGI (reference sequence). Sequencing used immunoSEQ multiplex PCR; TCRdb keeps in-frame clones, though not all of them. The sample lists a few hundred thousand clones, about nine tenths occurring once. The sample consisted of peripheral blood. This chain connects TRBV6-6 to TRBJ1-1, with 9 nucleotides matching TRBD1. The receptor was derived from a woman aged 55-69 years with COVID-19, enrolled during active disease. The CDR3 DNA reads as TGTGCCAGCAGTAATCGACAGGGGGGAAACACTGAAGCTTTCTTT. Translated, it gives CASSNRQGGNTEAFF.